This TCR beta chain is from a study of precursors of human CD4 cytotoxic T cells (dated 2018 in TCRdb). Background on the whole study: In total, around 13 donors contributed CD4+ memory subsets to the bulk TCR-seq analysis. TCR-seq analysis of over 11 donors yielded TCRalpha and TCRbeta chain sequences (table S7). Beyond this particular receptor, the publication reports: Expanded effector clonotypes accounted for a larger share of IL-7Rhigh TEMRA clonotypes than of TEM or TCM clonotypes. Compared with TCM and TEM subsets, the IL-7Rhigh and IL-7R- TEMRA subsets had more restricted TCR repertoires, with lower diversity and more expanded clonotypes. According to the authors, an observational design in humans cannot definitively determine the direction of differentiation between precursor and effector cells. Some bulk TCR-seq comparisons included only 13 of the 14 donors, suggesting not every subset was available for every donor.

Via the germline V gene, CDR1 is SGHRS and CDR2 YFSETQ. The junction carries 8 bases between V and J, which are trimmed by 4 bases and 3 bases respectively. Counted from cysteine to phenylalanine, this CDR3 has 13 amino acids. The read is trimmed to its CDR3 DNA, 39 bases read in frame from base 1. To test for a precursor-effector relationship among CD4 cytotoxic T cells, four sorted CD4+ memory subsets (TCM, TEM, IL-7Rhigh TEMRA, IL-7R- TEMRA) underwent bulk UMI-based TCR sequencing. The cells came from peripheral blood mononuclear cells that had been isolated from human blood. Based on its abundance in the sample, this clonotype is large (0.1 to 1%). The antigen it binds to is not known. Base quality data are lacking; no much larger clone is found one base away. The run used an Illumina MiSeq. The published analysis was carried out like this. Repertoire diversity was measured with the Shannon-Wiener index computed in VDJtools. TCRbeta clonotypes with a clonotype frequency of at least 3 were defined as expanded. TCRdb passed the public sequencing reads through fastp at Q25 and MiXCR, retaining productive beta sequences. Every entry covers one CDR3 protein and lists the most common genes and DNA from its rows. The V and J calls shown here were made by TCRdb, not taken from the authors' results. This sample lists 450 to 650 distinct CDR3 sequences; around a sixth were detected once. The ten most abundant clones make up 7.5% to 9% of the sample.

The sequencing input was memory CD4+ T cells from blood (PBMCs). The sequence is built from TRBV5-1 and TRBJ1-3, with the D gene too uncertain to name. The receptor comes from a human donor in good health. The sequence in DNA is TGCGCCAGCAGCCCATCCAGTGGAAACACCATATATTTT. Translation gives CASSPSSGNTIYF.